The rows below give T cell receptor beta chains drawn from one sample of a study of T-cell reconstitution after alpha-beta-depleted transplantation in children. TCRdb fed the PCR reads into MiXCR, producing one record per CDR3 protein. The sample includes about 360,000 distinct CDR3 sequences, about an eighth of them seen just once. Sequenced here: PBMCs, sampled from the stem cell graft. These receptors were obtained from a human donor who donated a stem cell graft to a child with Fanconi anemia. Both conserved end residues are trimmed from each CDR3.

v_call: TRBV24-1; cdr3_aa: ATSESPGGANTGELF
v_call: TRBV4-2; cdr3_aa: ASSQAAGSLDEQF
v_call: TRBV10-2; cdr3_aa: ASSGQQGNEQF
v_call: TRBV30; cdr3_aa: AWIRTDSLMGATGELF
v_call: TRBV4-2; cdr3_aa: ASSQDLRGGRNEQF
v_call: TRBV20-1; cdr3_aa: SAGRGEVYEQY
v_call: TRBV20-1; cdr3_aa: SARVQITGELF
v_call: TRBV6-5; cdr3_aa: ASGGNTGELF
v_call: TRBV7-2; cdr3_aa: ASSSLTDTQC
v_call: TRBV11-2; cdr3_aa: ASKPQGLQETQY
v_call: TRBV7-6; cdr3_aa: ASSAEALQGADYGYT
v_call: TRBV5-1; cdr3_aa: ASSFNTGYEQY
v_call: TRBV7-8; cdr3_aa: ASSLSGGPLH
v_call: TRBV5-1; cdr3_aa: ASSYQQGNTEAF
v_call: TRBV29-1; cdr3_aa: SVEKGNTEAF
v_call: TRBV28; cdr3_aa: ASSRGDSQTQY
v_call: TRBV10-3; cdr3_aa: AISESSGPSYNEQF
v_call: TRBV6-5; cdr3_aa: ASSYREGLGYT
v_call: TRBV28; cdr3_aa: ASSLSGGGYT
v_call: TRBV5-1; cdr3_aa: ASSVDRGQWYEQY